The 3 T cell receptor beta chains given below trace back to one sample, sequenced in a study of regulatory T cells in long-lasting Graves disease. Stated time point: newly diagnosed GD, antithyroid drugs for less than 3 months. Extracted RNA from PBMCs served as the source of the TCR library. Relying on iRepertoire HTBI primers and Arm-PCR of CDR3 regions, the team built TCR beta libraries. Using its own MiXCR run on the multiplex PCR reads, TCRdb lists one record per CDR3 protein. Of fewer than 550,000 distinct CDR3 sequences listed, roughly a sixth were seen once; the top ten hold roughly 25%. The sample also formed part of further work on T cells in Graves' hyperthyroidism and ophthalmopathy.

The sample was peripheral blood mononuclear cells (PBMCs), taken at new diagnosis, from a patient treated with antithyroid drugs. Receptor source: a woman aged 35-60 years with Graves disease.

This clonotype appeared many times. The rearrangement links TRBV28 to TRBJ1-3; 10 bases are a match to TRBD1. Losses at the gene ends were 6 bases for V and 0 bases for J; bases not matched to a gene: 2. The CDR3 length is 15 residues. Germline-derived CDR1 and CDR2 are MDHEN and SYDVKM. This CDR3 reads CASSRDRGSGNTIYF. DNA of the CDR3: TGTGCCAGCAGCAGGGACAGGGGCTCTGGAAACACCATATATTTT.

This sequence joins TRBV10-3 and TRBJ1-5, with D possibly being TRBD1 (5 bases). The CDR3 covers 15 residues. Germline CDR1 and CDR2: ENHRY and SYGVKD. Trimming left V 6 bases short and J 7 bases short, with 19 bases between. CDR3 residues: CAISASPAGRQPQHF. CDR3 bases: TGTGCCATCAGCGCCTCCCCGGCAGGGCGACAGCCCCAGCATTTT.

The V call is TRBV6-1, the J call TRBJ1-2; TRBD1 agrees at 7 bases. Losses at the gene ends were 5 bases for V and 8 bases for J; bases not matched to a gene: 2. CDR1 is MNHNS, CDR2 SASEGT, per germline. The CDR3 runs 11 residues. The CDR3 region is CASSTGVGYTF. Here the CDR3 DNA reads TGTGCCAGCAGTACAGGGGTGGGCTACACCTTC.